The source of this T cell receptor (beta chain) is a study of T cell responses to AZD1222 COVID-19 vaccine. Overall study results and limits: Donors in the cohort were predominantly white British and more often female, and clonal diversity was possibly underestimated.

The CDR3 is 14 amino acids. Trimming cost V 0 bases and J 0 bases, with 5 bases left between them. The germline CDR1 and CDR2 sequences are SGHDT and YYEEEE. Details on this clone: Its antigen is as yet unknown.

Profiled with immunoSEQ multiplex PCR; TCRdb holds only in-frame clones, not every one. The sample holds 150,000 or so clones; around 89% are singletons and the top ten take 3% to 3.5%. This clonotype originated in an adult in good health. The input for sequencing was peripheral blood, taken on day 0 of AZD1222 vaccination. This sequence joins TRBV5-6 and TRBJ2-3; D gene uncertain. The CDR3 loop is CASSLGASTDTQYF. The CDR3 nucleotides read TGTGCCAGCAGCTTGGGGGCTAGCACAGATACGCAGTATTTT.